A single sample gave rise to the 14 T cell receptor beta chains below, sequenced in a study of PD-1 blockade in classical Hodgkin lymphoma. The table came from immunoSEQ multiplex PCR; TCRdb's copy has only in-frame clones and leaves some out. The table shows 45,000 to 55,000 clones, with 81% occurring only once. After autologous stem cell transplantation all patients relapsed, and prior brentuximab vedotin exposure differed between cohorts. The material sequenced was peripheral blood mononuclear cells (PBMCs), taken at baseline. These TCRs come from a human donor with classical Hodgkin lymphoma.

This rearrangement joins TRBV7-3 to TRBJ2-5, with a weak D call TRBD2 (6 bases). Germline CDR1 reads SGHTA; CDR2 reads FQGTGA. V was cut by 4 bases and J by 5 bases, with 8 bases left in between. CDR3 length: 12 amino acids. In nucleotides, the CDR3 is TGTGCCAGCAGCTCGGAGGGGGAGACCCAGTACTTC. It encodes CASSSEGETQYF.

The chain joins TRBV19 to TRBJ2-7; 10 bases map to TRBD2. J lost 1 base, V lost 7 bases, and 16 bases had no gene match. Germline assignment: CDR1 LNHDA and CDR2 SQIVND (reference sequence). This CDR3 comprises 18 residues. CDR3: CASTKTSPSSGRSYEQYF. As DNA, the CDR3 is TGTGCCAGTACCAAGACATCCCCAAGTAGCGGGAGGTCCTACGAGCAGTACTTC.

The chain combines TRBV29-1 with TRBJ1-1, with D maybe TRBD1 (5 bases). CDR3 length: 16 residues. Trimming removed 6 bases from V and 2 bases from J, with 22 bases in between. Germline assignment: CDR1 SQVTM and CDR2 ANQGSEA. The CDR3 DNA follows: TGCAGCGTCGCAGGGTCAAGAGGGATCCTCAACACTGAAGCTTTCTTT. It translates to CSVAGSRGILNTEAFF.

This chain connects TRBV7-2 to TRBJ1-2; maybe TRBD1 (5 bases). This CDR3 has 13 amino acids. V lost 5 bases and J 8 bases, leaving 15 bases between the germline ends. Germline-derived CDR1 and CDR2 are SGHTA and FQGNSA. This chain's CDR3 is CASSTQGVGGYTF. CDR3 in DNA: TGTGCCAGCAGCACCCAGGGTGTGGGGGGCTACACCTTC.

The V and J genes are TRBV7-9 and TRBJ1-1; 7 bases align to TRBD1. The CDR3 has 16 amino acids. The trim removed 3 bases at V and 0 bases at J, leaving 7 bases unmatched. Per germline, CDR1 SEHNR and CDR2 FQNEAQ (reference sequence). The CDR3 DNA sequence: TGTGCCAGCAGCTTCAGACAGGGACAAATGAACACTGAAGCTTTCTTT. Its translation is CASSFRQGQMNTEAFF. The entire variable domain, with the rest obtained from reference TRBV7-9 and TRBJ1-1, is as follows: DTGVSQNPRHKITKRGQNVTFRCDPISEHNRLYWYRQTLGQGPEFLTYFQNEAQLEKSRLLSDRFSAERPKGSFSTLEIQRTEQGDSAMYLCASSFRQGQMNTEAFFGQGTRLTVV.

The chain has TRBV19 and TRBJ2-2; D is uncertain. The CDR3 contains 11 residues. Trimming stripped 3 bases from V and 8 bases from J, with 4 bases between. The V gene's germline CDR1 is LNHDA and CDR2 SQIVND (reference sequence). The DNA for the CDR3 is TGTGCCAGTAGTATCCCTGGGGAGCTGTTTTTT. It yields the protein CASSIPGELFF.

The chain recombines TRBV25-1 with TRBJ1-6; D call uncertain. There are 13 residues in the CDR3. V lost 2 bases, J lost 7 bases, and 6 bases lay in between. Germline loops: CDR1 MGHDK, CDR2 SYGVNS. The CDR3 spells CASSEQENSPLHF. Here the CDR3 DNA reads TGTGCCAGCAGTGAACAGGAAAATTCACCCCTCCACTTT. Together with reference TRBV25-1 and TRBJ1-6, the CDR3 gives the full variable domain: EADIYQTPRYLVIGTGKKITLECSQTMGHDKMYWYQQDPGMELHLIHYSYGVNSTEKGDLSSESTVSRIRTEHFPLTLESARPSHTSQYLCASSEQENSPLHFGNGTRLTVT.

The rearrangement joins TRBV7-9 to TRBJ1-3; 7 nucleotides match TRBD1. The length of the CDR3 is 14 residues. V dropped 5 bases and J dropped 2; count of bases not matched to a gene: 3. Germline lookup yields CDR1 SEHNR and CDR2 FQNEAQ (reference sequence). CDR3 in DNA: TGTGCCAGCAGCACCACAGGGGCTGGAAACACCATATATTTT. Translating gives CASSTTGAGNTIYF.

The rearrangement links TRBV7-2 to TRBJ1-4, with TRBD1 matching 7 bases. With 0 bases clipped from V and 7 bases from J, the junction kept 5 bases outside the gene matches. The CDR3 loop spans 15 amino acids. The V gene's germline CDR1 is SGHTA and CDR2 FQGNSA. The CDR3 spells CASSLAGTASEKLFF. The CDR3 coding sequence is TGTGCCAGCAGCTTAGCCGGGACAGCGAGTGAAAAACTGTTTTTT.

The chain employs TRBV11-2 and TRBJ2-3, with D possibly being TRBD2 (5 bases). This CDR3 spans 18 amino acids. V was trimmed by 4 bases and J by 2 bases, leaving 22 bases between them. Germline values: CDR1 SGHAT, CDR2 FQNNGV. CDR3 nucleotide sequence: TGTGCCAGCAGCTCCCTAGCCCTTAATAACCTATACACAGATACGCAGTATTTT. Its protein is CASSSLALNNLYTDTQYF. Variable domain in full (rest from reference TRBV11-2 and TRBJ2-3): EAGVAQSPRYKIIEKRQSVAFWCNPISGHATLYWYQQILGQGPKLLIQFQNNGVVDDSQLPKDRFSAERLKGVDSTLKIQPAKLEDSAVYLCASSSLALNNLYTDTQYFGPGTRLTVL.

The table lists this clone with a few counts. The CDR3: CASSLDGRDYGYTF. CDR3 bases: TGTGCCAGCAGCTTGGATGGCCGAGACTATGGCTACACCTTC. The chain employs TRBV5-6 and TRBJ1-2; the D is unclear. The CDR3 runs 14 residues. CDR1 and CDR2 from the germline V gene are SGHDT and YYEEEE. The V gene lost 0 bases and the J gene lost 3 bases, with 9 bases spanning the gap.

DNA of the CDR3: TGTGCCAGCAGCTTGATCCTGCTAGCGGGAGGGGGCGGGGATACGCAGTATTTT. This translates into CASSLILLAGGGGDTQYF. The chain combines TRBV5-4 with TRBJ2-3; TRBD2 aligns across 12 bases. Looked up from germline, CDR1 is SGHNT and CDR2 is YYREEE (reference sequence). The CDR3 runs to 18 residues. The V and J ends lost 1 base and 6 bases, in that order; junction bases with no gene match: 12.

This clone turned up a few times. This chain connects TRBV11-2 to TRBJ2-7, with D tentatively TRBD1 or TRBD2 (5 bases each). Germline lookup yields CDR1 SGHAT and CDR2 FQNNGV. The CDR3 contains 12 residues. The ends were cut back, 3 bases at V and 2 bases at J, with 5 bases in the middle. CDR3 DNA sequence: TGTGCCAGCAGCTTGGGGGCCTACGAGCAGTACGTC. It is translated as CASSLGAYEQYV.

The chain couples TRBV5-4 to TRBJ2-7; 7 nucleotides line up with TRBD2. J lost 5 bases, V lost 2 bases, and 10 bases had no gene match. In germline, CDR1 is SGHNT, CDR2 YYREEE (reference sequence). The CDR3 has 15 amino acids. The CDR3, as DNA: TGTGCCAGCAGCTTCCGCGGGAGTAATCTCGACGAGCAGTACTTC. It codes for CASSFRGSNLDEQYF. Filled out from reference TRBV5-4 and TRBJ2-7, the complete variable domain reads ETGVTQSPTHLIKTRGQQVTLRCSSQSGHNTVSWYQQALGQGPQFIFQYYREEENGRGNFPPRFSGLQFPNYSSELNVNALELDDSALYLCASSFRGSNLDEQYFGPGTRLTVT.